What follows describes a single T cell receptor (beta chain). This specimen belongs to a study of blood T cell repertoires in COVID-19. Study in general: Samples taken during acute and convalescent COVID-19 were collected in the United States, Italy and Spain.

Libraries were prepared by immunoSEQ multiplex PCR; TCRdb keeps only in-frame clonotypes and omits some of them. Of more than 250,000 clones in the sample, around 85% were seen once. This TCR was sampled from a man aged 50-59 years with active or convalescent COVID-19. Sequencing used peripheral blood.

CDR3 sequence reads: CASSQQSYGYTF. The CDR3 coding sequence is TGTGCCAGCAGTCAACAAAGCTATGGCTACACCTTC. The J gene is TRBJ1-2, the V gene TRBV7-9, with no clear D. Germline V gene data show CDR1 as SEHNR and CDR2 as FQNEAQ (reference sequence). The V end lost 6 bases, the J end lost 4 bases, and 9 bases lay between the germline ends. The CDR3 length is 12 residues.